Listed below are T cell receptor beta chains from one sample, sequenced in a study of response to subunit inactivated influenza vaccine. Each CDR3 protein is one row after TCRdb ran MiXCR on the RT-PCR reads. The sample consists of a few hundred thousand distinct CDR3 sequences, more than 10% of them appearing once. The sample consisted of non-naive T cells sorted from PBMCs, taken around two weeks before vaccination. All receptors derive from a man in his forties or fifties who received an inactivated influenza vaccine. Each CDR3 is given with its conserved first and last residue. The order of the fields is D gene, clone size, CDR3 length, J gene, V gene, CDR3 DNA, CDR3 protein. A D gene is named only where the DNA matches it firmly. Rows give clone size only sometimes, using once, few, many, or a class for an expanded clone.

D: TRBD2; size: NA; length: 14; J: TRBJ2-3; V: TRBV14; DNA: TGTGCCAGCAGCGATACTAGCGACACAGATACGCAGTATTTT; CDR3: CASSDTSDTDTQYF
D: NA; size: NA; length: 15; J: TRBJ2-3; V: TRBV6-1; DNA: TGTGCCAGCAGTGCCCGGACAGTCTTCACAGATACGCAGTATTTT; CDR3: CASSARTVFTDTQYF
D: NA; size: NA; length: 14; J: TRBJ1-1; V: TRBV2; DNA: TGTGCCAGCAGTGTCCAGGGCCTGAACACTGAAGCTTTCTTT; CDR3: CASSVQGLNTEAFF
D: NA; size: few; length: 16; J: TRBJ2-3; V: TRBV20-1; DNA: TGCAGTGCTAGATCTGTCGGAGAGGCTAGCACAGATACGCAGTATTTT; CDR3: CSARSVGEASTDTQYF
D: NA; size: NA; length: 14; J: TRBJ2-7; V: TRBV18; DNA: TGTGCCAGCTCACCGACAGACAGTATTGGCGAGCAGCACTTC; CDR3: CASSPTDSIGEQHF
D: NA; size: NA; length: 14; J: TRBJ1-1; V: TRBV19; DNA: TGTGCCAGTAGTATAGCAGGGATGAACACTGAAGCTTTCTTT; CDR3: CASSIAGMNTEAFF
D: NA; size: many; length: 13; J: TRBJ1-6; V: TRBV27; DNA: TGTGCCAGCAGAAAAGAGTATAATTCACCCCTCCACTTT; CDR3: CASRKEYNSPLHF
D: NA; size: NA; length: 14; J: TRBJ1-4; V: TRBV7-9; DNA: TGTGCCAGCAGCCCCTTTGCTCGGGGTGAAAAACTGTTTTTT; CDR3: CASSPFARGEKLFF
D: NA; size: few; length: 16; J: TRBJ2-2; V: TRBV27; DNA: TGTGCCAGCAGATATGCCGGGACGGTGAACACCGGGGAGCTGTTTTTT; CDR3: CASRYAGTVNTGELFF
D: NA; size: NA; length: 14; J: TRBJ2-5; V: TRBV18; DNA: TGTGCCAGCTCACCACGGTACAAACAAGAGACCCAGTACTTC; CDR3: CASSPRYKQETQYF
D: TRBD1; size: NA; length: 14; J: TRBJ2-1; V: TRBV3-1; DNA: TGTGCCAGCAGCACCGGGACAGGGACTTATGAGCAGTTCTTC; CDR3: CASSTGTGTYEQFF
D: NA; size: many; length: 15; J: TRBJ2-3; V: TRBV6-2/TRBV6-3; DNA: TGTGCCAGCAGACCCCAGGGGAAGAGCACAGATACGCAGTATTTT; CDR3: CASRPQGKSTDTQYF
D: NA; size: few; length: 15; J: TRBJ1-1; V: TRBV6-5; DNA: TGTGCCAGCAGTTACTCGGCAGGGGATTACACTGAAGCTTTCTTT; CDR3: CASSYSAGDYTEAFF
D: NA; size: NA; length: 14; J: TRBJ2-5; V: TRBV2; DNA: TGTGCCAGCAGTGAAGCCCCTAGCAGCGAGACCCAGTACTTC; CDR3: CASSEAPSSETQYF
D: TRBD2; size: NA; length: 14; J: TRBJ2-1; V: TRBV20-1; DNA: TGCAGTGCTCCAGGGCTAGCGGGCCTCTCGGAGCAGTTCTTC; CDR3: CSAPGLAGLSEQFF
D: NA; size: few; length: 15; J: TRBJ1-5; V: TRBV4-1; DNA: TGCGCCAGCAGCCAAGATGGGGGCTTGAGCGCGCCCCAGCATTTT; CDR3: CASSQDGGLSAPQHF
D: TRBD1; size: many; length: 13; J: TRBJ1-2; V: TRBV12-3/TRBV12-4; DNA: TGTGCCAGCAGGACAGGGGGTGACTATGGCTACACCTTC; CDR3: CASRTGGDYGYTF
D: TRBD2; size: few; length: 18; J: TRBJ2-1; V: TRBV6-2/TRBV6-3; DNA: TGTGCCAGCAGTTACTCGTGGCTTAGCGGGAGACGCTACAATGAGCAGTTCTTC; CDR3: CASSYSWLSGRRYNEQFF
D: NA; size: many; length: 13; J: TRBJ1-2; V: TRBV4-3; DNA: TGCGCCAGCAGCCAAGATCGTCGGGGAGGCTACACCTTC; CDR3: CASSQDRRGGYTF
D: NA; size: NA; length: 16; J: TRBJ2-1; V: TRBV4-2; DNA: TGTGCCAGCAGCCAAGATGGGGGGAGCTCCTACAATGAGCAGTTCTTC; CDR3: CASSQDGGSSYNEQFF
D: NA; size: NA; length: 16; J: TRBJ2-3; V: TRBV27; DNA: TGTGCCAGCAGTCTCGCCGGGGCTCATGATCTGGATACGCAGTATTTT; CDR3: CASSLAGAHDLDTQYF
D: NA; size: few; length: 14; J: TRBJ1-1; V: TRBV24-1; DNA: TGTGCCACCAGTGAGCCGGGTAGAGACACTGAAGCTTTCTTT; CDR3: CATSEPGRDTEAFF
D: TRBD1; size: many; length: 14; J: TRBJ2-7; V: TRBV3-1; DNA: TGTGCCAGCAGCCAAGATACAGGGGCCTACGAGCAGTACTTC; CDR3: CASSQDTGAYEQYF
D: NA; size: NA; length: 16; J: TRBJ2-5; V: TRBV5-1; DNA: TGCGCCAGCAGCTTGGGGCCTGGACTGGACGTAGAGACCCAGTACTTC; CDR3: CASSLGPGLDVETQYF
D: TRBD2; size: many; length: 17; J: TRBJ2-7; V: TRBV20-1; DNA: TGCAGTGCTAGTGCCTTGGCTAGCGGGTCCTTTACCTACGAGCAGTACTTC; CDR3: CSASALASGSFTYEQYF
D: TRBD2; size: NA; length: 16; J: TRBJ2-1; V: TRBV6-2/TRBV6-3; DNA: TGTGCCAGCACCGCCTCCGGGACTAGGGGCTGGAATGAGCAGTTCTTC; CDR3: CASTASGTRGWNEQFF
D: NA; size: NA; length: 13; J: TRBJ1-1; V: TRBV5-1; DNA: TGCGCCACCAAGTCGACCGAGACCGGAGAAGCTTTCTTT; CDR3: CATKSTETGEAFF
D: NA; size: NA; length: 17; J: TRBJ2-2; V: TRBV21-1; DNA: TGTGCCAGCAGCCACCCGGGACTAGCGGGGAACACCGGGGAGCTGTTTTTT; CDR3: CASSHPGLAGNTGELFF
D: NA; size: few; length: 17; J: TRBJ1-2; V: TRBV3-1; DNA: TGTGCCAGCAGCCCAACTGTCTCGTCCAGGCGGGCCTATGGCTACACCTTC; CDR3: CASSPTVSSRRAYGYTF
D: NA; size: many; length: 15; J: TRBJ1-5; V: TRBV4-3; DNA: TGCGCCAGCAGCCCCTTCCAAGGTAGCAGTCAGCCCCAGCATTTT; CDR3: CASSPFQGSSQPQHF
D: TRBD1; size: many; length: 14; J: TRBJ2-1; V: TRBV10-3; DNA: TGTGCCATCAGTGACCTGGACAGGGGTAATGAGCAGTTCTTC; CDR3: CAISDLDRGNEQFF
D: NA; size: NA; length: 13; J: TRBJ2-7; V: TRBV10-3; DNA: TGTGCCATCAGTTCCTCCGGGACCGGTGAGCAGTACTTC; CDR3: CAISSSGTGEQYF
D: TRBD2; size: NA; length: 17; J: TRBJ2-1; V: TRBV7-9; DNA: TGTGCCAGCAGCTTAGTTAGCGGGAGGGTCAAAAGCGATGAGCAGTTCTTC; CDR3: CASSLVSGRVKSDEQFF